These 11 T cell receptor beta chains share one sample of origin, sequenced in a study of cytomegalovirus exposure and HLA in healthy donors. The PCR was carried out with 60 Vbeta primers and 13 Jbeta primers. Sequencing was performed with immunoSEQ multiplex PCR; in TCRdb, only in-frame clones are kept and a portion is missing. The sample lists about 200,000 clones; around 85% were seen once. Sequenced: PBMCs. These TCRs come from a girl under 10 years old in good health and CMV-seronegative.

This clone was found a few times. The chain joins TRBV10-2 to TRBJ1-1, with D perhaps TRBD1 (6 bases). Trimming removed 5 bases at V and 0 bases at J, with 10 bases between. The CDR3 contains 14 residues. Germline values: CDR1 WSHSY, CDR2 SAAADI. CDR3 bases: TGCGCCAGCAGTCGGCAGGGGCTGAACACTGAAGCTTTCTTT. It codes for CASSRQGLNTEAFF.

The V call is TRBV19, the J call TRBJ1-5, with D maybe TRBD1 (5 bases). Germline V gene data show CDR1 as LNHDA and CDR2 as SQIVND (reference sequence). The CDR3 has 17 residues. The V end was cut by 6 bases, the J end by 2 bases, with 20 bases between. CDR3 sequence (DNA): TGTGCCAGTAGGACGACCTGGGGGGAGAGTGGCAATCAGCCCCAGCATTTT. Translation: CASRTTWGESGNQPQHF.

J is TRBJ2-1 and V is TRBV18; no clear D gene. The V end was cut by 8 bases, the J end by 6 bases, with 8 bases between. The CDR3 is made up of 11 amino acids. Per the germline V gene, CDR1 is KGHSH and CDR2 is LQKENI. CDR3 loop: CASRRGNEQFF. DNA of the CDR3: TGTGCCAGCCGGCGCGGCAATGAGCAGTTCTTC.

The chain recombines TRBV19 with TRBJ2-1, with D possibly matching TRBD2 (6 bases). This CDR3 is 14 amino acids long. The ends were cut back, 1 base at V and 6 bases at J, with 10 bases in the middle. The V gene's germline CDR1 is LNHDA and CDR2 SQIVND (reference sequence). The chain's CDR3 is CASSIGGDPNEQFF. The CDR3 nucleotides are TGTGCCAGTAGTATAGGGGGGGATCCCAATGAGCAGTTCTTC.

The rearrangement uses TRBV12-1 and TRBJ2-2; the table assigns TRBD1, which was not confirmed against the DNA. TRBV12-1 is a pseudogene segment. The CDR3 is 16 amino acids. DNA for the CDR3: TGTGCCAGCAGCTTTTGGGGGCGAACGAACACCGGGGAGCTGTTTTTT. It encodes CASSFWGRTNTGELFF.

V and J are TRBV5-4 and TRBJ2-7; 9 bases fit TRBD1. The CDR3 runs 16 residues. Trimming removed 1 base from V and 3 bases from J; junction bases left unmatched: 8. CDR1 and CDR2 from the germline V gene are SGHNT and YYREEE (reference sequence). CDR3 sequence reads: CASSLSGTGRNYEQYF. CDR3 nucleotides: TGTGCCAGCAGCTTGTCGGGGACAGGGCGAAACTACGAGCAGTACTTC.

The J gene is TRBJ2-5, the V gene TRBV2, with TRBD2 as a possible D gene (5 bases). The CDR3 consists of 12 residues. The V and J ends lost 4 bases and 4 bases respectively, with 7 bases between them. Germline CDR1 reads SNHLY; CDR2 reads FYNNEI. CDR3 residues: CASSVEGETQYF. The CDR3 DNA is TGTGCCAGCAGTGTTGAGGGAGAGACCCAGTACTTC.

The chain uses TRBV6-1 and TRBJ1-1; D is unclear. V was trimmed by 8 bases and J by 1 base, leaving 14 bases between them. CDR3 size: 14 residues. CDR1 is MNHNS and CDR2 is SASEGT in the germline V gene. CDR3 DNA sequence: TGTGCCAGCTACGATAGATATGAGAACACTGAAGCTTTCTTT. As protein: CASYDRYENTEAFF.

The chain uses TRBV5-1 and TRBJ1-1; D gene unclear. V shed 4 bases and J shed 0 bases, with 7 bases lying between them. The CDR3 spans 13 residues. Germline V CDR1 and CDR2: SGHRS, YFSETQ. In nucleotides, the CDR3 is TGCGCCAGCAGCCTAGGATTGAACACTGAAGCTTTCTTT. Translating gives CASSLGLNTEAFF.

This clone was detected only once. The rearrangement uses TRBV6-6 and TRBJ1-4; the D gene is possibly TRBD1 (6 bases). Germline V gene data show CDR1 as MNHNY and CDR2 as SVGAGI (reference sequence). Deletions cut 6 bases from V and 2 bases from J, with 16 bases between. The CDR3 extends over 16 amino acids. As DNA, the CDR3 is TGTGCCAGCAGCCTCGGACAGAGGCTCACTAATGAAAAACTGTTTTTT. The encoded protein is CASSLGQRLTNEKLFF.

The chain joins TRBV11-2 to TRBJ1-1, with D perhaps matching TRBD1 (5 bases). Looked up from germline, CDR1 is SGHAT and CDR2 is FQNNGV. The CDR3 sequence is 16 residues long. Trimming left V 5 bases short and J 1 base short, with 17 bases between. The CDR3 spells CASSPGLGHSNTEAFF. DNA of the CDR3: TGTGCCAGCAGCCCAGGGCTCGGGCACTCGAACACTGAAGCTTTCTTT.